This T cell receptor (beta chain) derives from a study of blood T cells in healthy people across ages. The authors ran a second PCR of about 6 to 11 cycles using a sample-barcoded 5' primer and a J-beta primer mix. Via MiXCR, TCRdb re-called the 5' RACE reads, giving one row per CDR3 protein. The sample holds 1.2 million to 1.5 million distinct CDR3 sequences; approximately 59% are singletons and the top ten take approximately 7%. Whole-study findings and limits: When one million T cells were used, diversity estimates were thought to be underestimates.

The CDR3 sequence is 15 residues long. From germline, CDR1 is SGHTA and CDR2 FQGNSA. V lost 5 bases and J lost 8; bases outside the gene matches: 14. A word on this clonotype: No antigen is known for it.

V is TRBV7-2 and J is TRBJ1-2, with TRBD1 matching 7 bases. The clonotype originates from a man aged 18 to 29 in good health. The material sequenced was blood. The CDR3 DNA reads as TGTGCCAGCAGCACCGACAGGGTAGTCGTCAAAGGCTACACCTTC. It encodes CASSTDRVVVKGYTF.